The clone carrying this T cell receptor beta chain has just a few counts. The antigen is not known. These data belong to a study of T cell repertoires in cytomegalovirus infection. CDR1 is MNHEY, CDR2 SVGAGI, per germline. V dropped 0 bases and J dropped 0 bases, with 6 bases sitting between them. CDR3 length: 14 residues. Study-wide results and caveats: Dominating the ex vivo response were HLA-C-restricted CMV-specific TCR beta clonotypes. The cumulative frequency of public TCR beta families distinguished individuals who carried CMV together with the relevant HLA.

MiXCR, run by TCRdb on the reads, gives a single entry per CDR3 protein. The data contain approximately 910,000 distinct CDR3 sequences, around 31% of them singletons. This clonotype was obtained from a human donor in good health (CMV status not recorded). Some clones in this sample may be carry-over from other donors' samples. Here the sequenced sample was cultured CD8+ T cells from PBMCs, taken from culture after CMV antigen stimulation. This sequence joins TRBV6-5 and TRBJ2-7; no clear D. CDR3 sequence reads: CASSYSSDSYEQYF. Written as DNA, the CDR3 is TGTGCCAGCAGTTACTCTTCTGACTCCTACGAGCAGTACTTC.